This T cell receptor (beta chain) was documented in a study of graft-versus-host responses after intestinal transplantation. V lost 8 bases, J lost 10 bases, and 4 bases stayed unmatched. In germline, CDR1 is MDHEN, CDR2 SYDVKM. The CDR3 has 13 amino acids. Using immunoSEQ multiplex PCR, the repertoire was profiled, and TCRdb retains in-frame clones only, with some absent. The sample has about 23,000 clones; 90% are singletons. The chain couples TRBV28 to TRBJ2-1, with TRBD2 identical over 14 bases. The sample here was PBMCs, taken almost 40 days after intestinal transplant. The receptor comes from a human patient who received an intestinal transplant, so some T cells may come from the graft donor. The CDR3 loop is CASGLAGGIEQFF. In nucleotides, the CDR3 is TGTGCCAGCGGACTAGCGGGAGGCATCGAGCAGTTCTTC.